These 27 T cell receptor beta chains came from one sample sequenced in a study of sequential checkpoint blockade in melanoma. Treatment indicated: randomized to nivolumab then ipilimumab (arm A) or the reverse (arm B). Libraries were prepared by immunoSEQ multiplex PCR; TCRdb keeps only in-frame clonotypes and omits some of them. The sample has more than 9,500 clones; around 24% are singletons. Here the sequenced sample was tumor tissue (inferred from file names), taken from a patient given nivolumab and ipilimumab in sequence. Every receptor here comes from a human donor with melanoma.

This clone occurred many times. The V and J genes are TRBV9 and TRBJ2-1; no firm D call. Trimming removed 0 bases from V and 5 bases from J, with 9 bases in between. The CDR3 spans 14 residues. Germline CDR1 SGDLS, CDR2 YYNGEE. The CDR3 DNA follows: TGTGCCAGCAGCGTAGGGAATACCGACAATGAGCAGTTCTTC. Its translation is CASSVGNTDNEQFF. Using reference TRBV9 and TRBJ2-1 for the parts outside the CDR3, the full variable domain is DSGVTQTPKHLITATGQRVTLRCSPRSGDLSVYWYQQSLDQGLQFLIQYYNGEERAKGNILERFSAQQFPDLHSELNLSSLELGDSALYFCASSVGNTDNEQFFGPGTRLTVL.

This clone was seen a handful of times. The V and J genes are TRBV6-7 and TRBJ2-7; D gene ambiguous. TRBV6-7 is an ORF; its function is uncertain. The CDR3 contains 13 residues. The germline V and J ends were trimmed by 7 bases and 0 bases, with 10 bases remaining between them. The CDR3 DNA reads TGTGCCAGCAAGGATAGCAACTCCTACGAGCAGTACTTC. Translation: CASKDSNSYEQYF.

This clone was observed a handful of times. This chain uses TRBV23-1 with TRBJ2-3; 8 bases are a match to TRBD2. TRBV23-1 is sorted into the ORF group, with uncertain function. This CDR3 is 14 amino acids long. V lost 6 bases to trimming and J lost 2 bases; unmatched junction nucleotides: 4. CDR3 in amino acids: CASSQLADTDTQYF. In DNA, the CDR3 is TGCGCCAGCAGCCAACTAGCGGACACAGATACGCAGTATTTT.

This clone was counted a few times. The rearrangement joins TRBV6-8 to TRBJ2-2; 8 bases are a match to TRBD2. CDR3 size: 16 residues. The junction had 3 bases not matched to a gene; V was cut back by 0 bases and J by 3 bases. CDR1 is MNHGY, CDR2 SAAAGT, per germline. CDR3 in amino acids: CASSYSWREDTGELFF. CDR3 in DNA: TGTGCCAGCAGTTACTCATGGCGGGAGGACACCGGGGAGCTGTTTTTT.

This clone was counted between two and nine times. This chain connects TRBV11-3 to TRBJ2-2, with TRBD1 as a possible D gene (6 bases). The CDR3 extends over 15 amino acids. Germline V gives CDR1 SGHNT, CDR2 YENEEA. V was cut by 5 bases and J by 3 bases, with 13 bases left in between. DNA of the CDR3: TGTGCCAGCAGCCAAGCTGGGGGCTACACCGGGGAGCTGTTTTTT. It codes for CASSQAGGYTGELFF.

Only a few counts were recorded for this clone. V usage is TRBV6-8 and J usage is TRBJ2-1, with TRBD2 identical over 10 bases. This CDR3 has 18 amino acids. Germline V gene sequence: CDR1 MNHGY, CDR2 SAAAGT. With V trimmed by 4 bases and J by 4 bases, 13 bases remained unmatched. CDR3 nucleotide sequence: TGTGCCAGCAGTTTGGCAAGGGCTAGCGGGAGCAGATACAATGAGCAGTTCTTC. The encoded protein is CASSLARASGSRYNEQFF.

In its sample, this clone was seen a few times. The gene calls are TRBV11-3 and TRBJ2-2; 9 bases map to TRBD1. The CDR3 has 17 residues. The V segment lost 6 bases and the J segment 4 bases; nucleotides outside the gene matches: 12. Germline assignment: CDR1 SGHNT and CDR2 YENEEA. The CDR3 is CASSTGQGKVSTGELFF. The CDR3, as DNA: TGTGCCAGCAGTACTGGACAGGGGAAAGTGAGCACCGGGGAGCTGTTTTTT.

In DNA, the CDR3 is TGTGCCAGCAGTTTAACAGCGGAGAACACTGAAGCTTTCTTT. Translated: CASSLTAENTEAFF. The chain links TRBV11-3 to TRBJ1-1; D uncertain. The CDR3 runs to 14 residues. With 6 bases removed from V and 1 base from J, the gap between germline ends came to 12 bases. Looked up from germline, CDR1 is SGHNT and CDR2 is YENEEA.

This clone occurred many times. The gene calls are TRBV9 and TRBJ1-1, with D unresolved. Trimming stripped 3 bases from V and 1 base from J, with 10 bases between. The CDR3 contains 14 residues. Germline assignment: CDR1 SGDLS and CDR2 YYNGEE. DNA for the CDR3: TGTGCCAGCAGCGACCCCGGATCGAACACTGAAGCTTTCTTT. Its translation: CASSDPGSNTEAFF.

This clone showed up many times. The J gene is TRBJ1-1, the V gene TRBV7-2, with D hard to call. Trimming removed 1 base from V and 1 base from J, with 4 bases in between. The CDR3 is 13 residues long. Germline CDR1 is SGHTA and CDR2 is FQGNSA. The CDR3 nucleotides read TGTGCCAGCAGCTTAGTGCCGAACACTGAAGCTTTCTTT. Translation gives CASSLVPNTEAFF.

This clone was counted ten times or more. The V gene is TRBV6-8, the J gene TRBJ2-7; D gene ambiguous. Germline assignment: CDR1 MNHGY and CDR2 SAAAGT. V was shortened by 2 bases and J by 2 bases, with 10 bases between the two germline ends. CDR3 length: 14 amino acids. As DNA, the CDR3 is TGTGCCAGCAGTTACGATTTGGGTGCCTACGAGCAGTACTTC. Protein sequence: CASSYDLGAYEQYF.

The chain combines TRBV6-8 with TRBJ1-3; a weak D match, TRBD1 (6 bases). Trimming removed 7 bases from V and 2 bases from J, with 15 bases in between. Germline V gene data show CDR1 as MNHGY and CDR2 as SAAAGT. CDR3 length equals 15 residues. In nucleotides, the CDR3 is TGTGCCAGCAAGGATGATCGGGGGCCTGGAAACACCATATATTTT. Its translation: CASKDDRGPGNTIYF.

The chain combines TRBV5-1 with TRBJ2-1; D is unresolved. Germline V lookup: CDR1 SGHRS, CDR2 YFSETQ. Deletions cut 4 bases from V and 1 base from J, with 15 bases between. The CDR3 has 16 amino acids. The CDR3 sequence is CASSPRAAPSYNEQFF. Here the CDR3 DNA reads TGCGCCAGCAGCCCTAGGGCGGCCCCATCCTACAATGAGCAGTTCTTC. The variable domain in full, with the rest retrieved from reference TRBV5-1 and TRBJ2-1, is KAGVTQTPRYLIKTRGQQVTLSCSPISGHRSVSWYQQTPGQGLQFLFEYFSETQRNKGNFPGRFSGRQFSNSRSEMNVSTLELGDSALYLCASSPRAAPSYNEQFFGPGTRLTVL.

This clone was picked up many times. V is TRBV11-3 and J is TRBJ2-1, with D possibly TRBD2 on 5 matching bases. The CDR3 runs to 15 residues. The ends were cut back, 3 bases at V and 8 bases at J, with 17 bases in the middle. Per germline, CDR1 SGHNT and CDR2 YENEEA. CDR3 in amino acids: CASSFPGREGYEQFF. DNA for the CDR3: TGTGCCAGCAGCTTCCCCGGACGAGAGGGCTATGAGCAGTTCTTC.

Sample share makes this clone medium-sized. CDR3 sequence (DNA): TGTGCTAGTGGTTTGGGGAGCACAGATACGCAGTATTTT. It yields the protein CASGLGSTDTQYF. The chain recombines TRBV12-5 with TRBJ2-3; D unclear. Germline-derived CDR1 and CDR2 are LGHNT and FRNRAP. This CDR3 has 13 amino acids. Deletions cut 1 base from V and 0 bases from J, with 2 bases between.

In this sample, this clone is medium-sized (0.01 to 0.1%). V gene TRBV9 combines with J gene TRBJ2-3; D unclear. Germline V lookup: CDR1 SGDLS, CDR2 YYNGEE. V lost 5 bases and J lost 6, with 16 bases in between. The CDR3 totals 14 residues. The CDR3, as DNA: TGTGCCAGCAGTTCAGGAAGGGTGAGGGATACGCAGTATTTT. Its translation is CASSSGRVRDTQYF.

This chain uses TRBV2 with TRBJ2-3, with 11 bases aligning to TRBD2. The junction had 10 bases not matched to a gene; V was cut back by 5 bases and J by 6 bases. The CDR3 totals 16 residues. Germline assignment: CDR1 SNHLY and CDR2 FYNNEI. The CDR3 bases are TGTGCCAGCAGTAATCGGAATAGCGGGAGGGGGGATACGCAGTATTTT. Translated: CASSNRNSGRGDTQYF. Full variable domain (outside the CDR3, taken from reference TRBV2 and TRBJ2-3): EPEVTQTPSHQVTQMGQEVILRCVPISNHLYFYWYRQILGQKVEFLVSFYNNEISEKSEIFDDQFSVERPDGSNFTLKIRSTKLEDSAMYFCASSNRNSGRGDTQYFGPGTRLTVL.

The chain has TRBV29-1 and TRBJ2-3; perhaps TRBD2 as D (5 bases). The CDR3 length is 12 residues. The germline V and J ends were trimmed by 4 bases and 2 bases, with 7 bases remaining between them. Germline V gene data show CDR1 as SQVTM and CDR2 as ANQGSEA. CDR3 sequence: CSVGLHTDTQYF. CDR3 nucleotide sequence: TGCAGCGTTGGACTACACACAGATACGCAGTATTTT.

The chain is built from TRBV6-8 and TRBJ2-5; D is possibly TRBD1 (5 bases). The CDR3 is made up of 15 amino acids. The germline V gene has CDR1 MNHGY and CDR2 SAAAGT. Trimming took 7 bases from V and 1 from J, leaving 16 bases between them. The CDR3, as DNA: TGTGCCAGCACAAGGGCAGGGTTTCTCCAAGAGACCCAGTACTTC. It codes for CASTRAGFLQETQYF.

This clone was found a few times. The genes are TRBV18 and TRBJ2-7; D call uncertain. The germline CDR1 and CDR2 sequences are KGHSH and LQKENI. The CDR3 is made up of 13 amino acids. The ends were cut back, 0 bases at V and 2 bases at J, with 5 bases in the middle. The CDR3 spells CASSPPFTYEQYF. CDR3 DNA sequence: TGTGCCAGCTCACCACCGTTTACCTACGAGCAGTACTTC.

This clone has a handful of counts. The chain combines TRBV15 with TRBJ2-3, with D maybe TRBD1 (6 bases). The CDR3 sequence is 16 residues long. Trimming pared 4 bases from V and 2 bases from J, leaving 16 bases between. Per the germline V gene, CDR1 is LNHNV and CDR2 is YYDKDF (reference sequence). The CDR3 sequence is CATSTQQGFLTDTQYF. The CDR3 bases are TGTGCCACCAGCACTCAACAGGGCTTCCTCACAGATACGCAGTATTTT.

The chain carries TRBV19 and TRBJ2-1; TRBD1 or TRBD2 may be the D gene (5 bases each). The V gene's germline CDR1 is LNHDA and CDR2 SQIVND (reference sequence). The CDR3 is 15 amino acids. V was shortened by 5 bases and J by 4 bases, with 15 bases between the two germline ends. Here the CDR3 DNA reads TGTGCCAGTAGTCCGATTGCAGGGACGTACAATGAGCAGTTCTTC. This encodes CASSPIAGTYNEQFF.

This clone was picked up many times. The chain uses TRBV11-3 and TRBJ2-7; either TRBD1 or TRBD2 may supply D (5 bases each). In germline, CDR1 is SGHNT, CDR2 YENEEA. V lost 4 bases and J lost 1, with 17 bases in between. This CDR3 contains 16 residues. CDR3 in DNA: TGTGCCAGCAGCTCCTCTGGCCGGGACGGATCCTACGAGCAGTACTTC. Encoded protein: CASSSSGRDGSYEQYF.

The chain is built from TRBV5-1 and TRBJ2-2, with 11 positions matching TRBD2. Unmatched junction bases numbered 3, after V lost 4 bases and J lost 1 base. The CDR3 contains 16 residues. CDR1 is SGHRS and CDR2 is YFSETQ in the germline V gene. CDR3 DNA sequence: TGCGCCAGCAGCCAAGGGACTAGCGGGAACACCGGGGAGCTGTTTTTT. It codes for CASSQGTSGNTGELFF.

This clone has at least ten counts. The chain's CDR3 is CASSLNTGELFF. CDR3 bases: TGTGCCAGCAGCCTGAACACCGGGGAGCTGTTTTTT. The V and J genes are TRBV6-8 and TRBJ2-2; D is unresolved. CDR3 length: 12 amino acids. In germline, CDR1 is MNHGY, CDR2 SAAAGT. Trimming removed 6 bases from V and 1 base from J, with 3 bases in between.

The chain links TRBV15 to TRBJ2-2; D gene ambiguous. The V gene lost 3 bases and the J gene lost 0 bases, with 8 bases spanning the gap. The V gene's germline CDR1 is LNHNV and CDR2 YYDKDF (reference sequence). This CDR3 region has 15 residues. The CDR3 DNA reads as TGTGCCACCAGCAGGGACGGAGCGAACACCGGGGAGCTGTTTTTT. Its protein is CATSRDGANTGELFF.

In this sample, this clone turned up a few times. This chain links TRBV14 with TRBJ2-1; 11 bases are shared with TRBD2. V was pared by 2 bases and J by 8 bases, with 5 bases of the junction left unmatched. The germline gives CDR1 SGHDN, CDR2 FVKESK. The CDR3 is 15 amino acids. CDR3 sequence (DNA): TGTGCCAGCAGCCAATGGGGACTAGCGGCCGATGAGCAGTTCTTC. The encoded protein is CASSQWGLAADEQFF.